Listed below are T cell receptor beta chains from one sample, sequenced in a study of blood T cell repertoires in COVID-19. Some clones are missing from TCRdb's copy, which holds only in-frame ones; the method was immunoSEQ multiplex PCR. The table shows fewer than 500,000 clones, with 80% to 90% occurring only once. The sequencing input was peripheral blood. All receptors come from a man aged 18 to 29 with COVID-19, enrolled during active disease. Both conserved end residues are part of each CDR3. A D gene is named only where the DNA matches it firmly. Clone size is stated in some rows and not others, as once, few, many or a class when expanded.

v_call	d_call	clone_size	j_call	cdr3_aa	cdr3_nt
TRBV7-9	.	few	TRBJ1-2	CASSLVTGTYGYTF	TGTGCCAGCAGCTTAGTAACAGGGACCTATGGCTACACCTTC
TRBV30	TRBD2	.	TRBJ2-1	CAWSSGGLAGAYNEQFF	TGTGCCTGGAGTTCAGGGGGCCTAGCGGGAGCCTACAATGAGCAGTTCTTC
TRBV14	.	once	TRBJ1-2	CASSLGGRYGYTF	TGTGCCAGCAGCCTGGGAGGTCGCTATGGCTACACCTTC
TRBV9	.	.	TRBJ1-2	CASSGRLRGAHYGYTF	TGTGCCAGCAGCGGGCGTCTACGGGGGGCTCACTATGGCTACACCTTC
TRBV13	TRBD2	.	TRBJ2-7	CASSKLAGPYEQYF	TGTGCCAGCAGCAAACTAGCGGGCCCCTACGAGCAGTACTTC
TRBV4-1	.	.	TRBJ1-5	CASSQGLNQPQHF	TGCGCCAGCAGCCAAGGGCTTAATCAGCCCCAGCATTTT
TRBV7-9	.	.	TRBJ2-7	CASSLPGDYEQYF	TGTGCCAGCAGCCTACCGGGGGACTACGAGCAGTACTTC
TRBV28	TRBD1	.	TRBJ1-4	CASSLWDRVGEKLFF	TGTGCCAGCAGTTTATGGGACAGGGTAGGAGAAAAACTGTTTTTT
TRBV27	.	.	TRBJ2-7	CASSSGDSYEQYF	TGTGCCAGCAGTTCTGGAGATTCCTACGAGCAGTACTTC
TRBV6-5	TRBD1	.	TRBJ2-1	CASSRDRGRNEQFF	TGTGCCAGCAGCCGGGACAGGGGGCGCAATGAGCAGTTCTTC
TRBV11-2	.	.	TRBJ2-7	CASGTQGTYEQYF	TGTGCCAGCGGGACACAGGGAACCTACGAGCAGTACTTC
TRBV3-1/TRBV3-2	TRBD2	.	TRBJ2-1	CASSQDLGSGGYNEQFF	TGTGCCAGCAGCCAAGATCTTGGGAGCGGGGGGTACAATGAGCAGTTCTTC
TRBV2	TRBD1	.	TRBJ2-7	CASSGSPGTVSYEQYF	TGTGCCAGCAGTGGGAGCCCGGGGACAGTCTCCTACGAGCAGTACTTC
TRBV2	.	.	TRBJ1-4	CASSEGGASEKLFF	TGTGCCAGCAGTGAGGGGGGGGCAAGTGAAAAACTGTTTTTT
TRBV6-5	.	.	TRBJ1-1	CASSSTDGGTEAFF	TGTGCCAGCAGTTCCACGGACGGGGGCACTGAAGCTTTCTTT
TRBV2	.	.	TRBJ2-5	CASSVNLGVEETQYF	TGTGCCAGCAGCGTCAATCTAGGGGTAGAGGAGACCCAGTACTTC
TRBV2	TRBD1	many	TRBJ2-2	CASREGQGGLGELFF	TGTGCCAGCAGAGAAGGACAGGGGGGTCTCGGGGAGCTGTTTTTT
TRBV9	.	.	TRBJ1-1	CASSPGGRAEGAFF	TGTGCCAGCAGCCCGGGGGGGAGGGCGGAAGGAGCTTTCTTT
TRBV6-5	TRBD1	.	TRBJ1-5	CASSAGQGNQPQHF	TGTGCCAGCAGCGCGGGACAGGGCAATCAGCCCCAGCATTTT
TRBV7-9	.	.	TRBJ2-7	CASSASRDLSYEQYF	TGTGCCAGCAGCGCATCCCGGGATCTCTCCTACGAGCAGTACTTC
TRBV5-4	.	.	TRBJ1-1	CAPGGDLNTEAFF	TGTGCCCCTGGAGGGGACTTGAACACTGAAGCTTTCTTT
TRBV5-4	TRBD1	.	TRBJ2-7	CASSRDSPSYEQYF	TGTGCCAGCAGCCGGGACAGCCCCTCCTACGAGCAGTACTTC
TRBV27	.	.	TRBJ1-1	CASSFVGSTEAFF	TGTGCCAGCAGTTTTGTGGGCAGCACTGAAGCTTTCTTT
TRBV2	TRBD1	.	TRBJ1-1	CASSWDRGNTEAFF	TGTGCCAGCAGTTGGGACAGGGGGAACACTGAAGCTTTCTTT
TRBV2	TRBD1	.	TRBJ1-1	CASSLTHGTGTTEAFF	TGTGCCAGCAGCCTAACCCATGGGACAGGGACCACTGAAGCTTTCTTT
TRBV6-5	.	.	TRBJ2-3	CASRRASDTQYF	TGTGCCAGCAGACGCGCTTCAGATACGCAGTATTTT
TRBV2	TRBD2	few	TRBJ2-1	CASSVRGLDNNEQFF	TGTGCCAGCAGTGTCCGCGGACTAGATAACAATGAGCAGTTCTTC
TRBV5-6	.	.	TRBJ2-3	CASSSLARDTDTQYF	TGTGCCAGCAGCTCGTTAGCGAGGGACACAGATACGCAGTATTTT
TRBV6-1	.	.	TRBJ2-3	CASSEFSAGLTDTQYF	TGTGCCAGCAGTGAATTCAGCGCGGGGCTAACAGATACGCAGTATTTT
TRBV6-5	.	.	TRBJ1-5	CASRGTGSLHQPQHF	TGTGCCAGCAGGGGAACAGGGTCCTTGCATCAGCCCCAGCATTTT
TRBV19	.	.	TRBJ1-2	CASTDRYYGYTF	TGTGCCAGTACAGACAGGTACTATGGCTACACCTTC
TRBV28	TRBD1	.	TRBJ1-1	CASSKAGTGTGEAFF	TGTGCCAGCAGTAAGGCAGGGACAGGGACGGGTGAAGCTTTCTTT
TRBV2	TRBD1	.	TRBJ2-2	CASREGQGETGELFF	TGTGCCAGCAGGGAGGGACAGGGGGAGACCGGGGAGCTGTTTTTT
TRBV25-1	TRBD2	.	TRBJ2-1	CASSEGSGGAFHEQFF	TGTGCCAGCAGTGAGGGCAGCGGGGGGGCATTTCATGAGCAGTTCTTC
TRBV6-1	TRBD1	.	TRBJ2-4	CASSVPGQGELAKNIQYF	TGTGCCAGCAGTGTACCGGGACAGGGGGAACTAGCCAAAAACATTCAGTACTTC
TRBV30	TRBD2	.	TRBJ2-3	CASLIAGGLDTQYF	TGTGCCTCCCTCATAGCGGGAGGTCTTGATACGCAGTATTTT
TRBV2	.	few	TRBJ2-7	CASRVTPYEQYF	TGTGCCAGCAGGGTTACACCTTACGAGCAGTACTTC
TRBV6-5	.	once	TRBJ2-1	CASKSLQGPQFF	TGTGCCAGCAAAAGCCTCCAGGGCCCGCAGTTCTTC
TRBV2	TRBD1	.	TRBJ2-1	CASSGQTGLYNEQFF	TGTGCCAGCAGTGGACAGACAGGGCTTTACAATGAGCAGTTCTTC
TRBV18	.	.	TRBJ1-2	CASSPARDYGYTF	TGTGCCAGCTCACCCGCACGGGACTATGGCTACACCTTC